Listed below are T cell receptor beta chains from one sample, sequenced in a study of regulatory T cells in long-lasting Graves disease. Each CDR3 protein gets one entry after TCRdb re-called the multiplex PCR reads with MiXCR. The sample yields roughly 380,000 distinct CDR3 sequences, less than 20% seen once. The sequencing used peripheral blood mononuclear cells (PBMCs), collected at new diagnosis, from a patient treated with antithyroid drugs. The receptors were sampled from a female donor with Graves disease. Both conserved end residues are part of each CDR3. A D gene is named only where the DNA matches it firmly. Part of the rows lack a size; the others show once, few, many or a class for expanded clones.

length: 13
size: many
V: TRBV7-2
J: TRBJ1-2
D: NA
DNA: TGTGCCAGCAGCGCTCGGATCAACTATGGCTACACCTTC
CDR3: CASSARINYGYTF

length: 13
size: NA
V: TRBV4-1
J: TRBJ2-7
D: NA
DNA: TGCGCCAGCAGCCTACCGGACGGCTACGAGCAGTACTTC
CDR3: CASSLPDGYEQYF

length: 16
size: many
V: TRBV5-1
J: TRBJ2-3
D: TRBD2
DNA: TGCGCCAGCAGCTTGGGAATAGCGGGAGTCAGAGATACGCAGTATTTT
CDR3: CASSLGIAGVRDTQYF

length: 15
size: few
V: TRBV9
J: TRBJ2-5
D: NA
DNA: TGTGCCAGCAGCGAGGGGGGGGATCGACAAGAGACCCAGTACTTC
CDR3: CASSEGGDRQETQYF

length: 15
size: NA
V: TRBV5-4
J: TRBJ2-7
D: NA
DNA: TGTGCCAGCAGCCTCGGGGCTTGCGGGTCCTACGAGCAGTACTTC
CDR3: CASSLGACGSYEQYF

length: 15
size: many
V: TRBV5-1
J: TRBJ1-2
D: NA
DNA: TGCGCCAGCAGCTTGGGGGAGGGCTCGGGCTATGGCTACACCTTC
CDR3: CASSLGEGSGYGYTF

length: 16
size: few
V: TRBV19
J: TRBJ2-2
D: TRBD1
DNA: TGTGCCAGTAGTAGGTCGGGACAGACTAACACCGGGGAGCTGTTTTTT
CDR3: CASSRSGQTNTGELFF

length: 13
size: many
V: TRBV12-3/TRBV12-4
J: TRBJ2-7
D: NA
DNA: TGTGCCAGCAGTTTGGCCAGTGCCTACGAGCAGTACTTC
CDR3: CASSLASAYEQYF

length: 15
size: many
V: TRBV6-1
J: TRBJ2-3
D: TRBD2
DNA: TGTGCCAGCAGTGAAGAGGACGGGGGGGCAGATACGCAGTATTTT
CDR3: CASSEEDGGADTQYF

length: 14
size: many
V: TRBV7-9
J: TRBJ1-1
D: NA
DNA: TGTGCCAGCAGCTTTCCAATTTTGAACACTGAAGCTTTCTTT
CDR3: CASSFPILNTEAFF

length: 14
size: NA
V: TRBV10-3
J: TRBJ1-5
D: NA
DNA: TGTGCCATCAGTGTAGTGGATAGCAATCAGCCCCAGCATTTT
CDR3: CAISVVDSNQPQHF

length: 15
size: NA
V: TRBV7-2
J: TRBJ1-2
D: TRBD1
DNA: TGTGCCTGCTCTGGGGACGGGACAGGGAGTCGTCGCTACACCTTC
CDR3: CACSGDGTGSRRYTF

length: 15
size: NA
V: TRBV28
J: TRBJ2-7
D: TRBD2
DNA: TGTGCCAGCACCTCCCCCGGCCCTAGCGGTTACGAGCAGTACTTC
CDR3: CASTSPGPSGYEQYF

length: 16
size: many
V: TRBV7-3
J: TRBJ2-1
D: TRBD2
DNA: TGTGCCAGCAGCCCTCAAGCGGGGAGCTCCTACAATGAGCAGTTCTTC
CDR3: CASSPQAGSSYNEQFF

length: 15
size: many
V: TRBV13
J: TRBJ2-1
D: NA
DNA: TGTGCCAGCAGCTTAGGGACCCTCAGCTACAATGAGCAGTTCTTC
CDR3: CASSLGTLSYNEQFF

length: 18
size: many
V: TRBV5-8
J: TRBJ2-4
D: NA
DNA: TGTGCCAGCAGCCCGGGACAAGGGGTCGGGGTAGCCAAAAACATTCAGTACTTC
CDR3: CASSPGQGVGVAKNIQYF

length: 16
size: many
V: TRBV4-1
J: TRBJ1-6
D: TRBD1
DNA: TGCGCCAGCAGCCTCCTCGGGACAGGGGAAAAATCACCCCTCCACTTT
CDR3: CASSLLGTGEKSPLHF

length: 16
size: many
V: TRBV10-3
J: TRBJ1-1
D: NA
DNA: TGTGCCATCAGTGAGATGGTGGCAGGGCGGTCGACTGAAGCTTTCTTT
CDR3: CAISEMVAGRSTEAFF

length: 13
size: many
V: TRBV3-1
J: TRBJ1-1
D: NA
DNA: TGTGCCAGCAGCCAAACAGGGTGGACTGAAGCTTTCTTT
CDR3: CASSQTGWTEAFF

length: 19
size: many
V: TRBV6-5
J: TRBJ2-1
D: NA
DNA: TGTGCCAGCAGTTACTCGAGATTGGATAGGTCCCTCGCGAACAATGAGCAGTTCTTC
CDR3: CASSYSRLDRSLANNEQFF

length: 16
size: many
V: TRBV12-5
J: TRBJ2-2
D: NA
DNA: TGTGCTAGTGGTCCGGGCCTTCAGGGATACACCGGGGAGCTGTTTTTT
CDR3: CASGPGLQGYTGELFF

length: 14
size: few
V: TRBV24-1
J: TRBJ1-5
D: NA
DNA: TGTGCCACCAGTGATAGAGGTTGGGATCAGCCCCAGCATTTT
CDR3: CATSDRGWDQPQHF

length: 14
size: few
V: TRBV29-1
J: TRBJ2-1
D: NA
DNA: TGCAGCGTTGATGGCGGGCGGATCGACAATGAGCAGTTCTTC
CDR3: CSVDGGRIDNEQFF

length: 14
size: NA
V: TRBV7-2
J: TRBJ2-7
D: TRBD1
DNA: TGTGCCAGCAGCCCCACAGGGGCCGGGTACGAGCAGTACTTC
CDR3: CASSPTGAGYEQYF

length: 15
size: few
V: TRBV10-2
J: TRBJ2-2
D: TRBD1
DNA: TGCGCCAGTCTCACGGGACAGGGATTCGCCGGGGAGCTGTTTTTT
CDR3: CASLTGQGFAGELFF

length: 14
size: many
V: TRBV4-3
J: TRBJ1-1
D: NA
DNA: TGCGCCAGCAGCCAAGATCCAGTTTACACTGAAGCTTTCTTT
CDR3: CASSQDPVYTEAFF

length: 14
size: few
V: TRBV27
J: TRBJ1-1
D: NA
DNA: TGTGCCAGCAGTTTAGACAAGGTGCGCTCTGAAGCTTTCTTT
CDR3: CASSLDKVRSEAFF

length: 13
size: many
V: TRBV28
J: TRBJ2-1
D: NA
DNA: TGTGCCAGCAGTCCACTGTGGTACAATGAGCAGTTCTTC
CDR3: CASSPLWYNEQFF

length: 13
size: many
V: TRBV4-3
J: TRBJ2-7
D: NA
DNA: TGCGCCAGCAGCCAAGCGAACAACTACGAGCAGTACTTC
CDR3: CASSQANNYEQYF

length: 12
size: NA
V: TRBV27
J: TRBJ1-5
D: NA
DNA: TGTGCCAGCAGTTTAACCGATCAGCCCCAGCATTTT
CDR3: CASSLTDQPQHF

length: 14
size: many
V: TRBV7-9
J: TRBJ1-1
D: NA
DNA: TGTGCCAGCAGCTTGGACAGCATGAACACTGAAGCTTTCTTT
CDR3: CASSLDSMNTEAFF

length: 12
size: many
V: TRBV3-1
J: TRBJ2-1
D: NA
DNA: TGTGCCAGCAGCCGAGATAGGGGCGAGCAGTTCTTC
CDR3: CASSRDRGEQFF

length: 16
size: many
V: TRBV7-2
J: TRBJ2-7
D: NA
DNA: TGTGCCAGCAGCTTAGGTCTCGCGTCGGTTACCTACGAGCAGTACTTC
CDR3: CASSLGLASVTYEQYF

length: 15
size: many
V: TRBV7-9
J: TRBJ1-2
D: NA
DNA: TGTGCCAGCAGCTTAGATCAAGGGACCAAAGCGGGCTACACCTTC
CDR3: CASSLDQGTKAGYTF

length: 15
size: NA
V: TRBV4-1
J: TRBJ1-5
D: TRBD1
DNA: TGCGCCAGCAGCCAAGTGGCAGGGGGGGATCAGCCCCAGCATTTT
CDR3: CASSQVAGGDQPQHF

length: 17
size: NA
V: TRBV27
J: TRBJ2-3
D: NA
DNA: TGTGCCAGCTCACCACTAACAGCCAGAGCGGGCACAGATACGCAGTATTTT
CDR3: CASSPLTARAGTDTQYF

length: 15
size: many
V: TRBV3-1
J: TRBJ2-5
D: NA
DNA: TGTGCCAGCAGCCCCTTTGTGGGGGAGCAAGAGACCCAGTACTTC
CDR3: CASSPFVGEQETQYF

length: 17
size: NA
V: TRBV6-5
J: TRBJ2-1
D: NA
DNA: TGTGCCAGCAGTTACTCGGCGGAAACAAGCTCCTACAATGAGCAGTTCTTC
CDR3: CASSYSAETSSYNEQFF

length: 16
size: NA
V: TRBV19
J: TRBJ2-2
D: NA
DNA: TGTGCCAGTAGTATTAAGGCGTACGCGAACACCGGGGAGCTGTTTTTT
CDR3: CASSIKAYANTGELFF

length: 15
size: NA
V: TRBV18
J: TRBJ1-1
D: NA
DNA: TGTGCCAGCTCACCACCGAACAACCCGAACACTGAAGCTTTCTTT
CDR3: CASSPPNNPNTEAFF

length: 15
size: many
V: TRBV13
J: TRBJ1-5
D: TRBD1
DNA: TGTGCCAGCAGCATCAACAGGGGTAGGTCTCAGCCCCAGCATTTT
CDR3: CASSINRGRSQPQHF

length: 14
size: many
V: TRBV20-1
J: TRBJ2-7
D: TRBD1
DNA: TGCAGTGCTAGGTCGGGGACAGGGGGCTACGAGCAGTACTTC
CDR3: CSARSGTGGYEQYF

length: 14
size: few
V: TRBV7-9
J: TRBJ2-1
D: TRBD1
DNA: TGTGCCAGCAGCTTTACAGGGGCCGACAATGAGCAGTTCTTC
CDR3: CASSFTGADNEQFF

length: 14
size: many
V: TRBV12-3/TRBV12-4
J: TRBJ1-2
D: NA
DNA: TGTGCCAGCAGTTTAACAGTCCCCCGCTATGGCTACACCTTC
CDR3: CASSLTVPRYGYTF

length: 14
size: many
V: TRBV28
J: TRBJ2-1
D: NA
DNA: TGTGCCAGCAACCGGGACGGCTCCTACAATGAGCAGTTCTTC
CDR3: CASNRDGSYNEQFF

length: 15
size: NA
V: TRBV18
J: TRBJ1-1
D: NA
DNA: TGTGCCAGCTCACCACCGGACACTCTGGGGACTGAAGCTTTCTTT
CDR3: CASSPPDTLGTEAFF

length: 16
size: NA
V: TRBV4-2
J: TRBJ2-1
D: TRBD2
DNA: TGTGCCAGCAGCCAAGACGAAGGACTAGCGCAAAATGAGCAGTTCTTC
CDR3: CASSQDEGLAQNEQFF

length: 18
size: NA
V: TRBV3-1
J: TRBJ2-1
D: NA
DNA: TGTGCCAGCAGCTCCCAAGACATTAGCCGATCCGAGGCCAATGAGCAGTTCTTC
CDR3: CASSSQDISRSEANEQFF

length: 14
size: many
V: TRBV6-2/TRBV6-3
J: TRBJ2-3
D: TRBD2
DNA: TGTGCCAGCCGACGGACTAGCGGCACAGATACGCAGTATTTT
CDR3: CASRRTSGTDTQYF

length: 18
size: many
V: TRBV2
J: TRBJ1-3
D: NA
DNA: TGTGCCAGTGGATCGTTTACTAGCCAAGGTGGTTGGGTGAACACCATATATTTT
CDR3: CASGSFTSQGGWVNTIYF

length: 16
size: NA
V: TRBV4-1
J: TRBJ2-1
D: NA
DNA: TGCGCCAGCAGCCAAGTAAGGCATCGCTTCACAGATGAGCAGTTCTTC
CDR3: CASSQVRHRFTDEQFF

length: 14
size: many
V: TRBV5-1
J: TRBJ1-1
D: TRBD1
DNA: TGCGCCAGCAGCCTCTTGGACAGGGGCGCTGAAGCTTTCTTT
CDR3: CASSLLDRGAEAFF

length: 17
size: many
V: TRBV12-3/TRBV12-4
J: TRBJ2-4
D: NA
DNA: TGTGCCAGCAGTTTTGCGGACTCCAGATTAGCCAAAAACATTCAGTACTTC
CDR3: CASSFADSRLAKNIQYF

length: 16
size: many
V: TRBV20-1
J: TRBJ1-3
D: NA
DNA: TGCAGTGCTAGATCTTTCCAGAGGGCAGCTGGAAACACCATATATTTT
CDR3: CSARSFQRAAGNTIYF

length: 13
size: many
V: TRBV28
J: TRBJ2-7
D: TRBD2
DNA: TGTGCCAGCAGAGGGACTAGTATCTACGAGCAGTACTTC
CDR3: CASRGTSIYEQYF

length: 18
size: NA
V: TRBV20-1
J: TRBJ2-5
D: TRBD2
DNA: TGCAGTGCTAGGTTTCCAGCGGGGGGGGCCGACACACAAGAGACCCAGTACTTC
CDR3: CSARFPAGGADTQETQYF

length: 13
size: NA
V: TRBV2
J: TRBJ2-7
D: TRBD1
DNA: TGTGCCAGCAGGCTGACAGGGGAGAACGAGCAGTACTTC
CDR3: CASRLTGENEQYF

length: 14
size: many
V: TRBV6-5
J: TRBJ1-4
D: TRBD1
DNA: TGTGCCAGCAGTTGGCAGGGGGACGGTGAAAAACTGTTTTTT
CDR3: CASSWQGDGEKLFF